This is a list of T cell receptor beta chains from one sample in a study of blood T cell repertoires in COVID-19. Using immunoSEQ multiplex PCR, the repertoire was profiled, and TCRdb retains in-frame clones only, with some absent. The repertoire holds approximately 59,000 clones, with around 92% as singletons. The sequenced sample was peripheral blood. The source is a human donor in a cohort sampled during active COVID-19. Both conserved end residues are part of each CDR3. The D gene is left open where the match is weak. Clone size is given for some rows only: seen once, a few or many times, or a class if the clone is expanded.

>TRBJ1-2|NA|NA|TRBV27
CASSPTPGTYGYTF
TGTGCCAGCAGTCCTACACCGGGAACCTATGGCTACACCTTC
>TRBJ2-1|NA|NA|TRBV7-6
CASSRRWANEQFF
TGTGCCAGCAGCCGACGCTGGGCCAATGAGCAGTTCTTC
>TRBJ2-1|NA|NA|TRBV21-1
CASSSRTRVGVVSEQFF
TGTGCCAGCAGCTCCCGAACCAGGGTCGGAGTTGTGAGTGAGCAGTTCTTC
>TRBJ2-1|NA|NA|TRBV3-1/TRBV3-2
CASSQGGGASYNEQFF
TGTGCCAGCAGCCAAGGAGGGGGGGCTTCCTACAATGAGCAGTTCTTC
>TRBJ2-1|NA|NA|TRBV4-3
CASSPGIYNEQFF
TGCGCCAGCAGCCCCGGGATTTACAATGAGCAGTTCTTC
>TRBJ2-1|NA|once|TRBV7-2
CASSRLSVEQFF
TGTGCCAGCAGCCGACTATCGGTTGAGCAGTTCTTC
>TRBJ2-7|TRBD2|NA|TRBV7-2
CASSLQAGAIPYEQYF
TGTGCCAGCAGCTTACAAGCGGGGGCGATCCCCTACGAGCAGTACTTC
>TRBJ1-3|TRBD1|NA|TRBV7-9
CATFDRAINSGNTIYF
TGTGCCACCTTCGACAGGGCCATAAACTCTGGAAACACCATATATTTT
>TRBJ2-5|TRBD1|NA|TRBV6-5
CASSSGTAHQETQYF
TGTGCCAGCAGCTCCGGGACAGCCCACCAAGAGACCCAGTACTTC
>TRBJ2-5|TRBD2|NA|TRBV7-9
CASSPRGVRDLETQYF
TGTGCCAGCAGCCCACGGGGGGTACGAGATTTGGAGACCCAGTACTTC
>TRBJ1-3|TRBD1|NA|TRBV5-1
CASTGTGSSGNTIYF
TGCGCCAGCACCGGGACAGGGTCGTCTGGAAACACCATATATTTT
>TRBJ1-6|NA|once|TRBV19
CASSGAGRTGSPLHF
TGTGCCAGTAGTGGGGCAGGGAGGACTGGGTCACCCCTCCACTTT
>TRBJ2-1|TRBD1|NA|TRBV19
CASSIWGQGYNEQFF
TGTGCCAGTAGTATATGGGGACAGGGATACAATGAGCAGTTCTTC
>TRBJ2-7|TRBD2|once|TRBV5-4
CASSLGGTSGGSYEQYF
TGTGCCAGCAGCTTGGGAGGGACTAGCGGGGGGTCCTACGAGCAGTACTTC
>TRBJ1-2|TRBD1|NA|TRBV7-2
CASSFGGTGLLDGYTF
TGTGCCAGCAGCTTCGGGGGGACAGGCCTTTTGGATGGCTACACCTTC
>TRBJ2-7|TRBD2|NA|TRBV6-2/TRBV6-3
CASSLERGAYEQYF
TGTGCCAGCAGTCTTGAGCGGGGGGCTTACGAGCAGTACTTC
>TRBJ2-3|TRBD2|once|TRBV5-1
CASSSGLAGTDTQYF
TGCGCCAGCAGCTCGGGACTAGCGGGGACCGATACGCAGTATTTT
>TRBJ2-5|NA|NA|TRBV19
CASSMVSGRTQYF
TGTGCCAGTAGTATGGTATCAGGGCGCACCCAGTACTTC
>TRBJ1-4|NA|NA|TRBV19
CASTGEYEKLFF
TGTGCCAGTACAGGGGAATATGAAAAACTGTTTTTT
>TRBJ2-7|NA|NA|TRBV5-1
CASSPPVGGPNSDEQYF
TGCGCCAGCAGCCCCCCCGTCGGGGGGCCCAACTCCGACGAGCAGTACTTC
>TRBJ1-2|NA|NA|TRBV3-1/TRBV3-2
CASSQGEAGRGYTF
TGTGCCAGCAGCCAAGGGGAGGCAGGGCGAGGCTACACCTTC
>TRBJ1-4|NA|NA|TRBV18
CASSPFQVNEKLFF
TGTGCCAGCTCACCTTTTCAGGTGAATGAAAAACTGTTTTTT
>TRBJ2-6|NA|NA|TRBV30
CARSPGTGANVLTF
TGTGCCAGGAGTCCCGGGACTGGGGCCAACGTCCTGACTTTC
>TRBJ1-1|NA|few|TRBV7-3
CASSAGWGTEAFF
TGTGCCAGCAGCGCAGGGTGGGGCACTGAAGCTTTCTTT
>TRBJ1-1|NA|NA|TRBV6-2/TRBV6-3
CASSRSGSLTEAFF
TGTGCCAGCAGCCGGAGCGGGTCCCTCACTGAAGCTTTCTTT
>TRBJ2-7|NA|NA|TRBV5-1
CASTPTGHNYEQYF
TGCGCCAGCACCCCGACAGGACACAACTACGAGCAGTACTTC
>TRBJ2-5|NA|NA|TRBV3-1/TRBV3-2
CASSQYTGLGETQYF
TGTGCCAGCAGCCAATATACAGGGCTGGGGGAGACCCAGTACTTC